One sample yielded the 11 T cell receptor beta chains listed below, sequenced in a study of T cell repertoires in ileal Crohn's disease. Repertoires were generated with immunoSEQ multiplex PCR, while TCRdb's copy carries only in-frame clones and drops some. This repertoire shows about 15,000 clones, 88% found once; its top ten account for 4.5% to 6%. Sequencing input: ileal tissue. These receptors were collected from an adult with Crohn's disease.

The chain links TRBV2 to TRBJ1-5, with a tentative D call TRBD1 (5 bases). V was cut by 7 bases and J by 5 bases, with 18 bases left in between. Germline lookup yields CDR1 SNHLY and CDR2 FYNNEI. The CDR3 has 15 amino acids. As DNA, the CDR3 is TGTGCCAGCAATGCCGCTCCGGGGGGGTATCAGCCCCAGCATTTT. Protein: CASNAAPGGYQPQHF. Drawing the rest from reference TRBV2 and TRBJ1-5, the complete variable domain is EPEVTQTPSHQVTQMGQEVILRCVPISNHLYFYWYRQILGQKVEFLVSFYNNEISEKSEIFDDQFSVERPDGSNFTLKIRSTKLEDSAMYFCASNAAPGGYQPQHFGDGTRLSIL.

In this sample, this clone turned up a few times. This rearrangement joins TRBV5-1 to TRBJ1-1; D not resolved. Germline assignment: CDR1 SGHRS and CDR2 YFSETQ. The ends were cut back, 5 bases at V and 1 base at J, with 6 bases in the middle. The CDR3 is 12 residues long. The CDR3 nucleotides read TGCGCCAGCAGACACCAGAACACTGAAGCTTTCTTT. It specifies CASRHQNTEAFF.

The V call is TRBV27, the J call TRBJ2-1; D unclear. Germline V CDR1 and CDR2: MNHEY, SMNVEV (reference sequence). The length of the CDR3 is 15 residues. V lost 6 bases and J 0 bases, leaving 12 bases between the germline ends. The CDR3: CASRPEVSSYNEQFF. Here the CDR3 DNA reads TGTGCCAGCAGGCCAGAGGTGAGCTCCTACAATGAGCAGTTCTTC.

Only a few counts were recorded for this clone. The chain is built from TRBV19 and TRBJ1-3; no reliable D call. CDR3 size: 16 residues. Germline V CDR1 and CDR2: LNHDA, SQIVND (reference sequence). Trimming cost V 9 bases and J 2 bases, with 20 bases left between them. The CDR3 DNA follows: TGTGCCAGCCGGGTTCCCTCGGACGGGGCTGGAAACACCATATATTTT. This sequence encodes CASRVPSDGAGNTIYF. Supplemented by reference TRBV19 and TRBJ1-3, the full variable domain reads DGGITQSPKYLFRKEGQNVTLSCEQNLNHDAMYWYRQDPGQGLRLIYYSQIVNDFQKGDIAEGYSVSREKKESFPLTVTSAQKNPTAFYLCASRVPSDGAGNTIYFGEGSWLTVV.

This chain joins TRBV5-4 and TRBJ2-4, with TRBD2 matching 10 bases. Germline V gene sequence: CDR1 SGHNT, CDR2 YYREEE (reference sequence). The CDR3 is 15 residues long. J was trimmed by 8 bases and V by 3 bases; bases with no gene match: 8. This CDR3 is CASSYRTSGQDIQYF. CDR3 DNA: TGTGCCAGCAGCTATCGGACTAGCGGCCAGGACATTCAGTACTTC.

This clone was observed a few times. The genes are TRBV6-1 and TRBJ1-2; 7 nucleotides align to TRBD1. Looked up from germline, CDR1 is MNHNS and CDR2 is SASEGT. The CDR3 spans 15 residues. Trimming removed 5 bases from V and 8 bases from J; junction bases left unmatched: 14. The DNA of the CDR3 is TGTGCCAGCAGTCCTCAGACAGGGAGGACGGGCGGCTACACCTTC. Its translation: CASSPQTGRTGGYTF.

The chain links TRBV7-9 to TRBJ1-3; a weak D match, TRBD1 (6 bases). Germline V gives CDR1 SEHNR, CDR2 FQNEAQ (reference sequence). This CDR3 contains 14 residues. V lost 4 bases and J lost 4, with 11 bases in between. The chain's CDR3 is CASSSRGDGNTIYF. The CDR3 DNA sequence: TGTGCCAGCAGCTCCAGGGGTGACGGAAACACCATATATTTT.

The chain uses TRBV6-1 and TRBJ2-7, with 9 nucleotides matching TRBD2. Germline CDR1 reads MNHNS; CDR2 reads SASEGT. CDR3 length: 15 amino acids. The V gene end was trimmed by 2 bases and the J gene end by 5 bases; junction bases not matched to a gene: 7. The CDR3 region is CASSELASGNNEQYF. The DNA of the CDR3 is TGTGCCAGCAGTGAACTTGCTAGCGGGAACAACGAGCAGTACTTC.

J is TRBJ2-1 and V is TRBV30; D might be TRBD1 (6 bases). There are 11 residues in the CDR3. CDR1 and CDR2 (germline): GTSNPN, SVGIG (reference sequence). Trimming removed 0 bases at V and 12 bases at J, with 9 bases between. DNA of the CDR3: TGTGCCTGGAGTGTAACAGGGTGGCAGTTCTTC. Translation gives CAWSVTGWQFF.

The V gene is TRBV5-1, the J gene TRBJ2-1; TRBD2 agrees at 9 bases. V lost 5 bases to trimming and J lost 6 bases; unmatched junction nucleotides: 9. This CDR3 is built from 15 residues. CDR1 SGHRS and CDR2 YFSETQ come from the germline V gene. This CDR3 reads CASRELAGEGNEQFF. CDR3 nucleotides: TGCGCCAGCAGAGAGTTAGCGGGAGAAGGCAATGAGCAGTTCTTC.

The V call is TRBV27, the J call TRBJ1-1; D perhaps matches TRBD1 (6 bases). Germline CDR1 MNHEY, CDR2 SMNVEV (reference sequence). V was clipped by 10 bases and J by 1 base, with 19 bases between them. CDR3 length: 15 amino acids. The CDR3 coding sequence is TGTGCCACCCAACAAACAGGGATATGGAACACTGAAGCTTTCTTT. Protein: CATQQTGIWNTEAFF.